This entry concerns a single T cell receptor beta chain. Its antigen is not identified. Version v3.0 of the immunoSEQ assay ran at survey level. Assay used: immunoSEQ multiplex PCR; TCRdb lists only in-frame clones, some missing. Seen here are around 15,000 clones, around nine tenths observed once, and the top ten hold roughly an eighth. This entry is derived from a study of long-term antiretroviral therapy in people with HIV. Study-wide points: Across all time points, the repertoire was dominated by clones that expanded before ART.

Specimen: unsorted PBMCs, collected 6.9 years after starting antiretroviral therapy. The receptor was derived from a man aged 45 to 65 with HIV.

CDR3 nucleotides: TGTGCCAGCAGCCTATCTGTATGGGCGGGAGAGGGGAATGAGCAGTTCTTC. Its translation: CASSLSVWAGEGNEQFF. The chain is built from TRBV7-2 and TRBJ2-1; 7 bases are a match to TRBD2. From germline, CDR1 is SGHTA and CDR2 FQGNSA. The CDR3 loop spans 17 amino acids. V lost 5 bases, J lost 7 bases, and 17 bases stayed unmatched. The full variable domain, its missing parts supplied by reference TRBV7-2 and TRBJ2-1, is GAGVSQSPSNKVTEKGKDVELRCDPISGHTALYWYRQSLGQGLEFLIYFQGNSAPDKSGLPSDRFSAERTGGSVSTLTIQRTQQEDSAVYLCASSLSVWAGEGNEQFFGPGTRLTVL.